These 22 T cell receptor beta chains were sequenced from one sample in a study of blood T cell repertoires in COVID-19. Some clones are missing from TCRdb's copy, which holds only in-frame ones; the method was immunoSEQ multiplex PCR. This table has 20,000 to 25,000 clones, more than 85% appearing once. Sequenced input: peripheral blood. Every receptor here comes from a woman between 65 and 79 years old with active COVID-19.

This clone occurred a few times. The chain links TRBV5-1 to TRBJ2-7, with TRBD2 matching 16 bases. The CDR3 is 16 amino acids. In germline, CDR1 is SGHRS, CDR2 YFSETQ. V lost 4 bases and J lost 6; bases outside the gene matches: 7. DNA for the CDR3: TGCGCCAGCAGCCAGGGGACTAGCGGGAGGGAGCGCGAGCAGTACTTC. Its protein product is CASSQGTSGREREQYF.

The count of this clone is one. This chain joins TRBV6-5 and TRBJ2-5, with a tentative D call TRBD2 (6 bases). Per the germline V gene, CDR1 is MNHEY and CDR2 is SVGAGI. V lost 8 bases and J lost 1, with 8 bases in between. CDR3 length: 12 amino acids. For the CDR3, the DNA is TGTGCCAGCGCGGGGTTCCAAGAGACCCAGTACTTC. Encoded protein: CASAGFQETQYF.

This CDR3 is CASSFSGGYNEQFF. CDR3 nucleotide sequence: TGTGCCAGCAGCTTTAGCGGGGGCTACAATGAGCAGTTCTTC. The chain couples TRBV9 to TRBJ2-1, with 9 positions matching TRBD2. The CDR3 totals 14 residues. Germline loops: CDR1 SGDLS, CDR2 YYNGEE. Trimming took 4 bases from V and 3 from J; bases not matched to a gene: 2.

J is TRBJ2-1 and V is TRBV13, with TRBD2 as a possible D gene (6 bases). CDR3 size: 15 residues. V lost 4 bases and J 5 bases, leaving 15 bases between the germline ends. The germline V gene encodes CDR1 PRHDT and CDR2 FYEKMQ (reference sequence). CDR3 sequence: CASSSFLWEDNEQFF. In DNA, the CDR3 is TGTGCCAGCAGCTCGTTTCTATGGGAGGACAATGAGCAGTTCTTC.

The rearrangement uses TRBV7-9 and TRBJ2-7; 8 positions agree with TRBD2. The J segment lost 0 bases and the V segment lost 5 bases, leaving 9 bases of the junction unmatched. This CDR3 comprises 16 residues. Looked up from germline, CDR1 is SEHNR and CDR2 is FQNEAQ (reference sequence). The CDR3 sequence is CASSRPLAGASYEQYF. CDR3 sequence (DNA): TGTGCCAGCAGCAGACCTCTAGCGGGCGCCTCCTACGAGCAGTACTTC. Supplemented by reference TRBV7-9 and TRBJ2-7, the full variable domain reads DTGVSQNPRHKITKRGQNVTFRCDPISEHNRLYWYRQTLGQGPEFLTYFQNEAQLEKSRLLSDRFSAERPKGSFSTLEIQRTEQGDSAMYLCASSRPLAGASYEQYFGPGTRLTVT.

The chain uses TRBV28 and TRBJ2-6, with 11 positions matching TRBD2. Trimming took 3 bases from V and 4 from J; bases not matched to a gene: 17. Germline CDR1 reads MDHEN; CDR2 reads SYDVKM. CDR3 size: 21 residues. In DNA, the CDR3 is TGTGCCAGCAGTTTGCAGATTGGACTAGCGGGTTATAGTGGAGGGGCCAACGTCCTGACTTTC. It translates to CASSLQIGLAGYSGGANVLTF.

The CDR3 bases are TGTGCCAGCAGTCCGGACAGGGGAGGGTCACCCCTCCACTTT. It codes for CASSPDRGGSPLHF. This sequence joins TRBV27 and TRBJ1-6, with 9 bases lining up with TRBD1. Germline values: CDR1 MNHEY, CDR2 SMNVEV (reference sequence). The CDR3 consists of 14 residues. V was pared by 5 bases and J by 10 bases, with 6 bases of the junction left unmatched.

The V and J genes are TRBV6-1 and TRBJ1-6; no definite D call. Trimming removed 3 bases at V and 6 bases at J, with 6 bases between. CDR3 size: 13 residues. Germline values: CDR1 MNHNS, CDR2 SASEGT. CDR3 amino acids: CASSDRSNSPLHF. The CDR3 DNA follows: TGTGCCAGCAGTGATCGCAGTAATTCACCCCTCCACTTT.

A single count supports this clone. The V call is TRBV7-9, the J call TRBJ2-3, with TRBD1 identical over 9 bases. After removal of 5 bases from V and 2 bases from J, the junction contained 5 bases not matched to a gene. This CDR3 has 15 amino acids. Per germline, CDR1 SEHNR and CDR2 FQNEAQ (reference sequence). This CDR3 reads CASSPGTGNTDTQYF. CDR3 sequence (DNA): TGTGCCAGCAGCCCCGGGACAGGGAACACAGATACGCAGTATTTT.

The rearrangement joins TRBV6-5 to TRBJ2-3, with D tentatively TRBD1 (6 bases). CDR3 length equals 14 residues. CDR1 and CDR2 (germline): MNHEY, SVGAGI. The V and J ends lost 6 bases and 6 bases respectively, with 16 bases between them. The CDR3 region is CASRYSAGEDTQYF. CDR3 DNA sequence: TGTGCCAGCAGGTATTCGGCAGGGGAGGATACGCAGTATTTT.

The chain links TRBV25-1 to TRBJ1-2; D possibly corresponds to TRBD1 (6 bases). Germline V gives CDR1 MGHDK, CDR2 SYGVNS. The CDR3 runs to 14 residues. Trimming pared 4 bases from V and 6 bases from J, leaving 15 bases between. The CDR3 is CASSAWTVRDGYTF. CDR3 in DNA: TGTGCCAGCAGTGCCTGGACAGTTAGAGATGGCTACACCTTC.

V is TRBV10-3 and J is TRBJ1-3, with D unclear. There are 13 residues in the CDR3. The V end was cut by 6 bases, the J end by 1 base, with 7 bases between. Germline V gene data show CDR1 as ENHRY and CDR2 as SYGVKD. This chain's CDR3 is CAISALSGNTIYF. The CDR3 DNA follows: TGTGCCATCAGCGCTCTATCTGGAAACACCATATATTTT.

The V call is TRBV5-3, the J call TRBJ2-7; D perhaps matches TRBD2 (6 bases). TRBV5-3 is classed as an ORF, of uncertain function. CDR3 length equals 15 residues. Trimming removed 0 bases at V and 3 bases at J, with 13 bases between. This CDR3 is CARSLERWGGYEQYF. CDR3 sequence (DNA): TGTGCCAGAAGCTTGGAAAGATGGGGAGGCTACGAGCAGTACTTC.

The chain combines TRBV28 with TRBJ2-5; D possibly corresponds to TRBD1 (6 bases). Trimming took off 5 bases at V and 4 bases at J, with 14 bases between the two ends. From germline, CDR1 is MDHEN and CDR2 SYDVKM. The length of the CDR3 is 14 residues. The DNA of the CDR3 is TGTGCCAGCAGTAATATCAGGGGCCCAGAGACCCAGTACTTC. It specifies CASSNIRGPETQYF.

The chain carries TRBV6-5 and TRBJ2-7; D remains ambiguous. Trimming took 0 bases from V and 2 from J, leaving 14 bases between them. There are 16 residues in the CDR3. The germline gives CDR1 MNHEY, CDR2 SVGAGI. CDR3: CASSYSSPRLPYEQYF. DNA for the CDR3: TGTGCCAGCAGTTACTCGAGTCCACGCCTCCCCTACGAGCAGTACTTC.

A single count supports this clone. The chain has TRBV5-1 and TRBJ2-7; D might be TRBD1 (6 bases). Per germline, CDR1 SGHRS and CDR2 YFSETQ. With 0 bases removed from V and 1 base from J, the gap between germline ends came to 11 bases. The CDR3 extends over 15 amino acids. CDR3 region: CASSLGWDKSYEQYF. The CDR3 DNA reads TGCGCCAGCAGCTTGGGCTGGGACAAATCCTACGAGCAGTACTTC.

The gene calls are TRBV5-1 and TRBJ2-2; TRBD2 is a possible D gene (6 bases). V was pared by 3 bases and J by 7 bases, with 16 bases between. Per germline, CDR1 SGHRS and CDR2 YFSETQ. This CDR3 is 15 amino acids long. The CDR3 DNA follows: TGCGCCAGCAGCTGGGACCCAGGGAGGAGCGGGGAGCTGTTTTTT. Amino acids: CASSWDPGRSGELFF. The whole variable domain, filled in from reference TRBV5-1 and TRBJ2-2, reads KAGVTQTPRYLIKTRGQQVTLSCSPISGHRSVSWYQQTPGQGLQFLFEYFSETQRNKGNFPGRFSGRQFSNSRSEMNVSTLELGDSALYLCASSWDPGRSGELFFGEGSRLTVL.

This chain links TRBV11-3 with TRBJ2-1; 10 nucleotides agree with TRBD2. Germline CDR1 reads SGHNT; CDR2 reads YENEEA. With 6 bases clipped from V and 7 bases from J, the junction kept 6 bases outside the gene matches. The CDR3 has 14 amino acids. The CDR3 loop reads CASSSEGLANEQFF. Written as DNA, the CDR3 is TGTGCCAGCAGTTCGGAGGGACTAGCGAATGAGCAGTTCTTC.

The gene calls are TRBV7-9 and TRBJ2-1; 9 bases map to TRBD1. V was pared by 4 bases and J by 6 bases, with 4 bases of the junction left unmatched. The CDR3 extends over 14 amino acids. Germline-derived CDR1 and CDR2 are SEHNR and FQNEAQ (reference sequence). The CDR3 region has the DNA TGTGCCAGCAGCTCCGGGACAGGGTTCAATGAGCAGTTCTTC. It translates to CASSSGTGFNEQFF.

The V call is TRBV4-1, the J call TRBJ2-7; TRBD2 matches 12 bases. This CDR3 has 16 residues. V was pared by 0 bases and J by 7 bases, with 7 bases of the junction left unmatched. Looked up from germline, CDR1 is MGHRA and CDR2 is YSYEKL. The chain's CDR3 is CASSQDGLAGIGEQYF. The CDR3 DNA follows: TGCGCCAGCAGCCAAGATGGACTAGCGGGGATCGGTGAGCAGTACTTC.

This clone was counted once. V gene TRBV10-2 combines with J gene TRBJ2-1, with TRBD2 matching over 14 bases. V lost 8 bases, J lost 10 bases, and 16 bases stayed unmatched. There are 17 residues in the CDR3. CDR1 and CDR2 (germline): WSHSY, SAAADI. In DNA form, the CDR3 reads TGCGCCAGCTGGGCTCAGGCAGGGACTAGCGGGAGAAAAGAGCAGTTCTTC. The encoded protein is CASWAQAGTSGRKEQFF.

The genes are TRBV15 and TRBJ1-6; D perhaps matches TRBD1 (6 bases). CDR3 length: 12 amino acids. Germline loops: CDR1 LNHNV, CDR2 YYDKDF (reference sequence). The V and J ends lost 4 bases and 10 bases respectively, with 8 bases between them. The CDR3 sequence is CATSTGDSPLHF. The CDR3 region has the DNA TGTGCCACCAGCACAGGGGACTCACCCCTCCACTTT. Combining the CDR3 with reference TRBV15 and TRBJ1-6 gives the whole variable domain DAMVIQNPRYQVTQFGKPVTLSCSQTLNHNVMYWYQQKSSQAPKLLFHYYDKDFNNEADTPDNFQSRRPNTSFCFLDIRSPGLGDTAMYLCATSTGDSPLHFGNGTRLTVT.